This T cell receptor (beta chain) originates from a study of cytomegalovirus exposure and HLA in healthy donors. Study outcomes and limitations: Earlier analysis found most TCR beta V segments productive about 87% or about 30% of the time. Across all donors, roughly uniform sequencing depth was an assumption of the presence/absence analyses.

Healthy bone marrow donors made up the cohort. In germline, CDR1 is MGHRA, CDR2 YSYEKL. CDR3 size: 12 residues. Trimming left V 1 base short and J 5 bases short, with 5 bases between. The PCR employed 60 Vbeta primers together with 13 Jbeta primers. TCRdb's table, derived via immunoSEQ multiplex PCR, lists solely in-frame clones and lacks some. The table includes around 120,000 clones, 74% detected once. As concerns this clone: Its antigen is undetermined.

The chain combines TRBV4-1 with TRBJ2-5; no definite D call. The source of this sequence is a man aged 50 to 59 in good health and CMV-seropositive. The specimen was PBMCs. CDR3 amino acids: CASSQVRETQYF. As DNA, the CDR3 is TGCGCCAGCAGCCAAGTCCGGGAGACCCAGTACTTC.